These 18 T cell receptor beta chains were sequenced from one sample in a study of blood T cells in healthy people across ages. PCR was performed a second time for 7 to 11 cycles using a sample-barcoded 5' primer and a J-beta primer mix. MiXCR, run by TCRdb on the 5' RACE reads, gives a single entry per CDR3 protein. The sample records around 780,000 distinct CDR3 sequences, roughly 24% being singletons. This same sample was also part of a study on T cells of mothers and their children.

Sequenced input: blood. The source is a boy aged 5-17 years in good health.

The gene calls are TRBV12-3 or TRBV12-4 and TRBJ2-1; maybe TRBD2 (6 bases). CDR3 length: 13 residues. V lost 4 bases and J 4 bases, leaving 8 bases between the germline ends. Here the CDR3 reads CASSSRGYNEQFF. DNA for the CDR3: TGTGCCAGCAGTTCCCGGGGGTACAATGAGCAGTTCTTC.

This clonotype has just a few counts. The rearrangement links TRBV6-5 to TRBJ2-5, with 8 bases fitting TRBD2. The CDR3 length is 16 residues. V was clipped by 4 bases and J by 0 bases; unmatched bases: 7. Germline CDR1 MNHEY, CDR2 SVGAGI. The CDR3 bases are TGTGCCAGCAGTTCGAGCGGGGGCGGGTACCAAGAGACCCAGTACTTC. Protein product: CASSSSGGGYQETQYF.

This rearrangement joins TRBV7-2 to TRBJ2-7; no clear D. Per germline, CDR1 SGHTA and CDR2 FQGNSA. The CDR3 covers 14 residues. Between the trimmed V and J ends, which lost 5 bases and 3 bases, there was a span of 14 bases. CDR3 DNA: TGTGCCAGCAGCCGCGACCCGAGCAGCTACGAGCAGTACTTC. This gives the protein CASSRDPSSYEQYF.

The chain couples TRBV4-3 to TRBJ2-4; 9 positions agree with TRBD1. V lost 2 bases and J lost 4; bases outside the gene matches: 3. This CDR3 is 15 amino acids long. Germline assignment: CDR1 LGHNA and CDR2 YSLEER. DNA of the CDR3: TGCGCCAGCAGCCAATCCGGGACAGGGAAAAACATTCAGTACTTC. Amino acid sequence: CASSQSGTGKNIQYF.

This sequence joins TRBV11-2 and TRBJ1-3; D possibly corresponds to TRBD1 (5 bases). The CDR3 sequence is 15 residues long. Germline V gives CDR1 SGHAT, CDR2 FQNNGV. Trimming left V 4 bases short and J 3 bases short, with 13 bases between. CDR3 nucleotide sequence: TGTGCCAGCAGCTCCTCCGGGGCGTATGGAAACACCATATATTTT. Translated: CASSSSGAYGNTIYF. The variable domain in full, with the rest retrieved from reference TRBV11-2 and TRBJ1-3, is EAGVAQSPRYKIIEKRQSVAFWCNPISGHATLYWYQQILGQGPKLLIQFQNNGVVDDSQLPKDRFSAERLKGVDSTLKIQPAKLEDSAVYLCASSSSGAYGNTIYFGEGSWLTVV.

The chain uses TRBV5-1 and TRBJ2-4; 11 nucleotides match TRBD2. The CDR3 sequence is 18 residues long. CDR1 and CDR2 from the germline V gene are SGHRS and YFSETQ. Germline trimming cut 3 bases from V and 3 bases from J; bases unmatched to any gene: 11. CDR3 in DNA: TGCGCCAGCAGCTCCTCCCTGGGACTAGCGGACTACAAAAACATTCAGTACTTC. This codes for CASSSSLGLADYKNIQYF.

In this sample, this clonotype turned up a few times. The CDR3 DNA reads TGCAGTGCGGACCGGACAGGGGCTTTCTACGAGCAGTACTTC. Amino acid sequence: CSADRTGAFYEQYF. The J gene is TRBJ2-7, the V gene TRBV20-1; TRBD1 agrees at 9 bases. The CDR3 consists of 14 residues. V lost 6 bases and J lost 3; bases outside the gene matches: 9. Per the germline V gene, CDR1 is DFQATT and CDR2 is SNEGSKA (reference sequence).

This clonotype was detected only a few times. This chain joins TRBV5-1 and TRBJ2-7; TRBD1 is a possible D gene (8 bases). The V and J ends lost 0 bases and 7 bases respectively, with 17 bases between them. CDR1 is SGHRS and CDR2 is YFSETQ in the germline V gene. The CDR3 length is 15 residues. The chain's CDR3 is CASSLATGGGYEQYF. The DNA of the CDR3 is TGCGCCAGCAGCTTGGCTACAGGGGGGGGATATGAGCAGTACTTC.

This clonotype was seen a few times. The J gene is TRBJ1-6, the V gene TRBV7-3; 7 nucleotides agree with TRBD1. Germline CDR1 is SGHTA and CDR2 is FQGTGA. There are 15 residues in the CDR3. V was clipped by 5 bases and J by 4 bases; unmatched bases: 5. In DNA, the CDR3 is TGTGCCAGCAGCGCGACAGGGCCTTATAATTCACCCCTCCACTTT. Translation gives CASSATGPYNSPLHF.

The chain combines TRBV20-1 with TRBJ2-7; D is tentatively TRBD1 or TRBD2 (5 bases each). In germline, CDR1 is DFQATT, CDR2 SNEGSKA (reference sequence). The CDR3 extends over 14 amino acids. Deletions cut 1 base from V and 0 bases from J, with 10 bases between. CDR3 DNA sequence: TGCAGTGCTAGAGTCCGGGACCCCTCCTACGAGCAGTACTTC. Its translation is CSARVRDPSYEQYF.

The chain combines TRBV7-8 with TRBJ2-5; 10 bases are shared with TRBD2. The better agreement between TRBJ2-7 and the DNA end casts doubt on the J call. The CDR3 consists of 11 residues. The V gene's germline CDR1 is SGHVS and CDR2 FQNEAQ. CDR3 amino acids: CAILAGYEQYF. CDR3 sequence (DNA): TGTGCGATACTAGCGGGGTACGAGCAGTACTTC.

The genes are TRBV7-9 and TRBJ2-6; D may be TRBD2 (5 bases). The germline gives CDR1 SEHNR, CDR2 FQNEAQ (reference sequence). This CDR3 contains 19 residues. Trimming pared 3 bases from V and 11 bases from J, leaving 29 bases between. The CDR3 here is CASSLSRRTGLLGKDVLTF. Here the CDR3 DNA reads TGTGCCAGCAGCTTGTCGAGGAGGACCGGCCTGTTGGGCAAAGACGTCCTGACTTTC.

The chain is built from TRBV6-6 and TRBJ1-4; 9 bases match TRBD1. Germline V lookup: CDR1 MNHNY, CDR2 SVGAGI (reference sequence). CDR3 length: 13 residues. V lost 8 bases and J lost 4; bases outside the gene matches: 2. The CDR3 loop is CASQGQGNEKLFF. The CDR3 region has the DNA TGTGCCAGCCAGGGACAGGGTAATGAAAAACTGTTTTTT.

This clonotype has a single count. The DNA for the CDR3 is TGTGCCAGCAGCTGGGGGGAGGGGGGCGACGAGCAGTACTTC. It yields the protein CASSWGEGGDEQYF. The chain recombines TRBV7-2 with TRBJ2-7, with D tentatively TRBD2 (7 bases). Germline CDR1 is SGHTA and CDR2 is FQGNSA. The V gene lost 4 bases and the J gene lost 5 bases, with 15 bases spanning the gap. The CDR3 loop spans 14 amino acids.

In its sample, this clonotype was seen a few times. The rearrangement joins TRBV20-1 to TRBJ1-5; no clear D. The CDR3 sequence is 16 residues long. V dropped 0 bases and J dropped 1 base, with 13 bases sitting between them. Germline CDR1 is DFQATT and CDR2 is SNEGSKA (reference sequence). CDR3 nucleotide sequence: TGCAGTGCTAGAGATAATCTTGGCGTGAGCAATCAGCCCCAGCATTTT. Translation gives CSARDNLGVSNQPQHF.

The CDR3 nucleotides read TGCGCCAGCAGTCCCGGACAGTGGAGCATTCAGTACTTC. Translation: CASSPGQWSIQYF. The chain is built from TRBV5-1 and TRBJ2-4, with D perhaps matching TRBD1 (6 bases). The germline V gene has CDR1 SGHRS and CDR2 YFSETQ. V dropped 5 bases and J dropped 9 bases, with 15 bases sitting between them. This CDR3 region has 13 residues.

This clonotype has more than one count but fewer than ten. V is TRBV9 and J is TRBJ2-5; D tentatively fits TRBD1 or TRBD2 (5 bases each). Germline CDR1 SGDLS, CDR2 YYNGEE. The CDR3 spans 15 residues. Trimming shortened V by 4 bases and J by 4 bases, and 17 bases separated the two germline ends. The CDR3 sequence: CASSTHRSGGETQYF. CDR3 nucleotide sequence: TGTGCCAGCAGCACCCACAGGAGCGGAGGAGAGACCCAGTACTTC.

CDR3 amino acids: CASSPPPGSYEQYF. Here the CDR3 DNA reads TGTGCCAGCAGCCCACCGCCGGGGTCCTACGAGCAGTACTTC. J is TRBJ2-7 and V is TRBV13, with D possibly matching TRBD2 (5 bases). CDR1 is PRHDT and CDR2 is FYEKMQ in the germline V gene (reference sequence). The CDR3 is 14 residues long. Trimming cost V 5 bases and J 1 base, with 12 bases left between them.